This entry lists 21 T cell receptor beta chains sequenced from one sample in a study of blood T cell repertoires in COVID-19. The assay was immunoSEQ multiplex PCR, and TCRdb's table has in-frame clones only and misses some. The sample shows some 180,000 clones, approximately 85% of them seen only once. Sequenced material: peripheral blood. The receptors shown here come from a woman in her sixties or seventies with acute or convalescent COVID-19.

By share, this clone ranks as medium-sized. The rearrangement links TRBV27 to TRBJ1-2; 10 bases are a match to TRBD1. Germline V gene lookup returns CDR1 MNHEY and CDR2 SMNVEV (reference sequence). The length of the CDR3 is 17 residues. V was clipped by 2 bases and J by 2 bases; unmatched bases: 8. This chain's CDR3 is CASSLLGQGSRNYGYTF. The CDR3 coding sequence is TGTGCCAGCAGTTTACTGGGACAGGGGTCCAGGAACTATGGCTACACCTTC.

The gene calls are TRBV3-1 (or the pseudogene TRBV3-2) and TRBJ2-7, with D maybe TRBD1 (5 bases). Germline V gives CDR1 LGHDT, CDR2 YNNKEL (reference sequence). Trimming pared 4 bases from V and 0 bases from J, leaving 13 bases between. There are 15 residues in the CDR3. CDR3 DNA sequence: TGTGCCAGCAGCCCCTCGACAGCGAGCTCCTACGAGCAGTACGTC. Its translation: CASSPSTASSYEQYV.

J is TRBJ2-5 and V is TRBV11-1; TRBD2 aligns across 7 bases. CDR1 is SGHAT and CDR2 is FQDESV in the germline V gene (reference sequence). This CDR3 spans 15 amino acids. V gave up 4 bases and J gave up 1 base; unmatched junction bases: 6. The DNA of the CDR3 is TGTGCCAGCAGCTCCGGGACTAACATCCAAGAGACCCAGTACTTC. This translates into CASSSGTNIQETQYF. The whole variable domain, remainder taken from reference TRBV11-1 and TRBJ2-5, is EAEVAQSPRYKITEKSQAVAFWCDPISGHATLYWYRQILGQGPELLVQFQDESVVDDSQLPKDRFSAERLKGVDSTLKIQPAELGDSAMYLCASSSGTNIQETQYFGPGTRLLVL.

CDR3 bases: TGTGCCAGCAGCGAGGCGGAGAGGGCCCGGCCCCTCCACTTT. Protein: CASSEAERARPLHF. The J gene is TRBJ1-6, the V gene TRBV9; D remains unclear. CDR3 length equals 14 residues. Trimming shortened V by 3 bases and J by 13 bases, and 17 bases separated the two germline ends. Looked up from germline, CDR1 is SGDLS and CDR2 is YYNGEE.

V usage is TRBV5-1 and J usage is TRBJ2-1; D is unclear. CDR3 length equals 15 residues. Trimming left V 4 bases short and J 0 bases short, with 11 bases between. Germline CDR1 is SGHRS and CDR2 is YFSETQ. The CDR3 loop reads CASSPSDPSYNEQFF. The CDR3 bases are TGCGCCAGCAGCCCGAGCGATCCCTCCTACAATGAGCAGTTCTTC.

This sequence joins TRBV28 and TRBJ2-7; 7 positions agree with TRBD2. The CDR3 runs to 13 residues. V lost 7 bases and J lost 7; bases outside the gene matches: 10. Germline loops: CDR1 MDHEN, CDR2 SYDVKM. CDR3 amino acids: CASIRTSGREQYF. The CDR3 DNA reads TGTGCCAGCATTCGGACTAGTGGTCGGGAGCAGTACTTC.

Concerning this clone itself: At the DNA level, this CDR3 is encoded by other sequences in the same sample as well. The chain carries TRBV5-1 and TRBJ2-1, with a weak D call TRBD1 (6 bases). CDR1 is SGHRS and CDR2 is YFSETQ in the germline V gene. The CDR3 covers 15 residues. Trimming left V 2 bases short and J 3 bases short, with 12 bases between. The CDR3 DNA reads TGCGCCAGCAGCTTAGGGGGAACCAACTACAATGAGCAGTTCTTC. Protein product: CASSLGGTNYNEQFF.

This clone was seen only a few times. The DNA of the CDR3 is TGTGCCAGCAGCTTAGGTCAGTCTCAAGCCTACGAGCAGTACTTC. Translated: CASSLGQSQAYEQYF. The chain joins TRBV13 to TRBJ2-7, with no clear D. CDR1 PRHDT and CDR2 FYEKMQ come from the germline V gene (reference sequence). The ends were cut back, 0 bases at V and 2 bases at J, with 11 bases in the middle. The CDR3 has 15 residues.

The chain combines TRBV28 with TRBJ1-4, with 8 positions matching TRBD1. The CDR3 contains 14 residues. Trimming removed 5 bases from V and 5 bases from J; junction bases left unmatched: 4. CDR1 is MDHEN and CDR2 is SYDVKM in the germline V gene. The DNA for the CDR3 is TGTGCCAGCAGTCTCAGGGGGCAGAATGAAAAACTGTTTTTT. Translating gives CASSLRGQNEKLFF.

This clone was seen only once. The chain employs TRBV6-4 and TRBJ2-1, with 7 bases lining up with TRBD2. CDR1 MRHNA and CDR2 SNTAGT come from the germline V gene. This CDR3 has 13 amino acids. The V and J ends lost 2 bases and 11 bases, in that order; junction bases with no gene match: 6. The CDR3 bases are TGTGCCAGCAGTGACACCCTAGCGGTTCAGCAGTTCTTC. Protein product: CASSDTLAVQQFF.

This clone came up once. The chain carries TRBV10-2 and TRBJ2-4, with 11 bases lining up with TRBD2. The CDR3 contains 15 residues. Germline V gives CDR1 WSHSY, CDR2 SAAADI. J lost 1 base, V lost 7 bases, and 3 bases had no gene match. The CDR3 protein is CASKLAGVAKNIQYF. The CDR3 coding sequence is TGCGCCAGCAAACTAGCGGGAGTGGCCAAAAACATTCAGTACTTC.

The rearrangement uses TRBV19 and TRBJ1-5; D may be TRBD1 (6 bases). This CDR3 spans 15 amino acids. Trimming stripped 4 bases from V and 3 bases from J, with 13 bases between. CDR1 and CDR2 from the germline V gene are LNHDA and SQIVND (reference sequence). The CDR3 loop reads CASSSSDSYNQPQHF. The CDR3 DNA is TGTGCCAGTAGTAGTTCGGACAGCTACAATCAGCCCCAGCATTTT.

This chain uses TRBV7-3 with TRBJ2-3, with D possibly matching TRBD2 (6 bases). Germline lookup yields CDR1 SGHTA and CDR2 FQGTGA. Trimming cost V 5 bases and J 2 bases, with 17 bases left between them. CDR3 length: 16 amino acids. CDR3 loop: CASSLIYRRATDTQYF. CDR3 sequence (DNA): TGTGCCAGCAGCCTCATTTACCGGAGGGCCACAGATACGCAGTATTTT.

The CDR3 DNA is TGCAGCGTTCGCAGGGCCGGGGAGCTGTTTTTT. It encodes CSVRRAGELFF. The rearrangement links TRBV29-1 to TRBJ2-2, with D tentatively TRBD1 (5 bases). This CDR3 has 11 residues. Per the germline V gene, CDR1 is SQVTM and CDR2 is ANQGSEA. V dropped 5 bases and J dropped 6 bases, with 7 bases sitting between them.

V usage is TRBV2 and J usage is TRBJ2-2; D may be TRBD2 (6 bases). V dropped 8 bases and J dropped 5 bases, with 15 bases sitting between them. Germline values: CDR1 SNHLY, CDR2 FYNNEI. The CDR3 contains 14 residues. The CDR3 is CASGGQGGTGELFF. DNA for the CDR3: TGTGCCAGCGGAGGGCAGGGAGGAACCGGGGAGCTGTTTTTT.

The chain is built from TRBV10-2 and TRBJ2-3, with D maybe TRBD2 (5 bases). The germline V gene encodes CDR1 WSHSY and CDR2 SAAADI. Trimming removed 4 bases at V and 3 bases at J, with 11 bases between. The CDR3 covers 14 residues. CDR3 DNA sequence: TGCGCCAGCAGTGCCCTACGGGGAACAGATACGCAGTATTTT. Translation: CASSALRGTDTQYF.

The chain uses TRBV11-2 and TRBJ2-1; D unclear. CDR1 is SGHAT and CDR2 is FQNNGV in the germline V gene. Trimming pared 1 base from V and 0 bases from J, leaving 13 bases between. The CDR3 totals 17 residues. This CDR3 is CASSLGSVPSSYNEQFF. The CDR3 DNA is TGTGCCAGCAGCTTAGGGTCCGTACCGAGCTCCTACAATGAGCAGTTCTTC.

Regarding this clone: Compared with germline, one end of the junction differs, possibly owing to a read error. The V and J genes are TRBV29-1 and TRBJ1-4; D ambiguous. This CDR3 contains 12 residues. Germline CDR1 and CDR2: SQVTM and ANQGSEA. The CDR3 protein is CSVENPPRRLSF. The CDR3 DNA follows: TGCAGCGTTGAAAACCCCCCCAGGAGGTTGTCTTTT.

The V gene is TRBV21-1, the J gene TRBJ2-2; no DNA check was done on the table's D call, TRBD1. TRBV21-1 is a recognized pseudogene. The CDR3 covers 18 residues. DNA of the CDR3: TGTGCCAGCAGAGACCCGGACAGGGACAAACCAAACACCGGGGAGCTGTTTTTT. Its translation: CASRDPDRDKPNTGELFF.

The V gene is TRBV11-3, the J gene TRBJ2-3, with 11 bases identical to TRBD2. This CDR3 contains 14 residues. V gave up 5 bases and J gave up 4 bases; unmatched junction bases: 2. Germline V gene data show CDR1 as SGHNT and CDR2 as YENEEA. The CDR3 region has the DNA TGTGCCAGCAGCCGACTAGCGGGACCAGATACGCAGTATTTT. This encodes CASSRLAGPDTQYF.

This clone appeared a few times. This chain uses TRBV28 with TRBJ1-2; possible D gene TRBD1, 5 bases. The CDR3 runs to 14 residues. Germline CDR1 is MDHEN and CDR2 is SYDVKM. Trimming cost V 5 bases and J 2 bases, with 12 bases left between them. The CDR3 spells CASSVVGLNYGYTF. DNA of the CDR3: TGTGCCAGCAGTGTGGTGGGGCTGAACTATGGCTACACCTTC.